Listed below are T cell receptor beta chains from one sample, sequenced in a study of CD4 T cells in relation to SARS-CoV-2 and coronaviruses. The antigens for these receptors are not known. Libraries were prepared by immunoSEQ multiplex PCR; TCRdb keeps only in-frame clonotypes and omits some of them. Among over 20,000 clones listed, roughly 80% were seen once. The specimen was CD4+ T cells from PBMCs, cultured in vitro. The receptors shown here come from a human donor in good health. Each CDR3 is given with its conserved first and last residue. The D gene is left open where the match is weak. Part of the rows lack a size; the others show once, few, many or a class for expanded clones.

abundance: -
j_gene: TRBJ2-1
v_gene: TRBV12-5
d_gene: TRBD1
CDR3nt: TGTGCTAGTGGCCCCCTCCCGGGACAGGGTCCGAATGAGCAGTTCTTC
CDR3aa: CASGPLPGQGPNEQFF

abundance: once
j_gene: TRBJ1-1
v_gene: TRBV27
d_gene: -
CDR3nt: TGTGCCAGCAGCCCGGACCGGAGGGCTGCTTTCTTT
CDR3aa: CASSPDRRAAFF

abundance: -
j_gene: TRBJ2-3
v_gene: TRBV6-4
d_gene: -
CDR3nt: TGTGCCAGCAGTGACTCGGGAGAGGGAGATACGCAGTATTTT
CDR3aa: CASSDSGEGDTQYF

abundance: -
j_gene: TRBJ1-5
v_gene: TRBV10-2
d_gene: TRBD1
CDR3nt: TGCGCCAGCACTGGACAGGTGCCTCAGCCCCAGCATTTT
CDR3aa: CASTGQVPQPQHF

abundance: -
j_gene: TRBJ1-4
v_gene: TRBV19
d_gene: -
CDR3nt: TGTGCCAGTAGTGAACCCATAGGACGGGAAGAAAAACTGTTTTTT
CDR3aa: CASSEPIGREEKLFF

abundance: -
j_gene: TRBJ2-5
v_gene: TRBV19
d_gene: -
CDR3nt: TGTGCCAGTAGTATAGCGACAAAACCTGAGACCCAGTACTTC
CDR3aa: CASSIATKPETQYF

abundance: large
j_gene: TRBJ2-5
v_gene: TRBV7-2
d_gene: -
CDR3nt: TGTGCCAGCAGCCCTTATGGGGAGACCCAGTACTTC
CDR3aa: CASSPYGETQYF

abundance: -
j_gene: TRBJ2-7
v_gene: TRBV5-1
d_gene: TRBD1
CDR3nt: TGCGCCAGCAGCTTGGCGTCCCGGGACAGGGCTTACGAGCAGTACTTC
CDR3aa: CASSLASRDRAYEQYF

abundance: -
j_gene: TRBJ1-5
v_gene: TRBV2
d_gene: -
CDR3nt: TGTGCCAGCAGCGAGGGACGGGTTGTACAGCCCCAGCATTTT
CDR3aa: CASSEGRVVQPQHF

abundance: -
j_gene: TRBJ1-1
v_gene: TRBV5-6
d_gene: -
CDR3nt: TGTGCCAGCAGCTTGGTTGGGAGTTTAGGGAACACTGAAGCTTTCTTT
CDR3aa: CASSLVGSLGNTEAFF

abundance: -
j_gene: TRBJ2-1
v_gene: TRBV30
d_gene: -
CDR3nt: TGTGCCTGGAGTGTAAAGGCCCCCGGAGGGGACAATGAGCAGTTCTTC
CDR3aa: CAWSVKAPGGDNEQFF

abundance: -
j_gene: TRBJ1-6
v_gene: TRBV5-6
d_gene: TRBD1
CDR3nt: TGTGCCAGCAGCCAGGGACAGGGGTATTCACCCCTCCACTTT
CDR3aa: CASSQGQGYSPLHF

abundance: -
j_gene: TRBJ2-3
v_gene: TRBV4-1
d_gene: -
CDR3nt: TGCGCCAGCAGCCGGGGCGGTTCCATCGACACAGATACGCAGTATTTT
CDR3aa: CASSRGGSIDTDTQYF

abundance: few
j_gene: TRBJ1-2
v_gene: TRBV28
d_gene: -
CDR3nt: TGTGCCAGCAGCTCCGACCCAAGGGGGGGCTACACCTTC
CDR3aa: CASSSDPRGGYTF

abundance: -
j_gene: TRBJ2-7
v_gene: TRBV9
d_gene: TRBD1
CDR3nt: TGTGCCAGCAGCGTATCGTGGGACAGGGGAATCCACGAGCAGTACTTC
CDR3aa: CASSVSWDRGIHEQYF

abundance: once
j_gene: TRBJ1-2
v_gene: TRBV7-9
d_gene: -
CDR3nt: TGTGCCAGCAGCAGCTTATTACAGGCGGGCGGCTACACCTTC
CDR3aa: CASSSLLQAGGYTF

abundance: -
j_gene: TRBJ1-2
v_gene: TRBV28
d_gene: TRBD1
CDR3nt: TGTGCCAGCAGTTACACGGACAGGGGAGCTGGCTACACCTTC
CDR3aa: CASSYTDRGAGYTF

abundance: few
j_gene: TRBJ1-2
v_gene: TRBV9
d_gene: TRBD1
CDR3nt: TGTGCCAGCAGTCCTTCCGGACAGGGCGATGACTATGGCTACACCTTC
CDR3aa: CASSPSGQGDDYGYTF

abundance: -
j_gene: TRBJ2-3
v_gene: TRBV20-1
d_gene: TRBD2
CDR3nt: TGCAGTGCTAGTACACTAGCGGGAGGGACAGATACGCAGTATTTT
CDR3aa: CSASTLAGGTDTQYF

abundance: -
j_gene: TRBJ1-1
v_gene: TRBV10-3
d_gene: -
CDR3nt: TGTGCCATCAGTGAGTCGATCAGGGCTTTCTTT
CDR3aa: CAISESIRAFF

abundance: once
j_gene: TRBJ2-7
v_gene: TRBV18
d_gene: TRBD1
CDR3nt: TGTGCCAGCTCGGAGGGACAGGGCTACGAGCAGTACTTC
CDR3aa: CASSEGQGYEQYF

abundance: -
j_gene: TRBJ2-1
v_gene: TRBV2
d_gene: -
CDR3nt: TGTGCCAGCAACCGGTACAATGAGCAGTTCTTC
CDR3aa: CASNRYNEQFF

abundance: -
j_gene: TRBJ1-2
v_gene: TRBV9
d_gene: -
CDR3nt: TGTGCCAGCAGCGCCGTTGGGACGGGTAACTATGGCTACACCTTC
CDR3aa: CASSAVGTGNYGYTF

abundance: -
j_gene: TRBJ2-7
v_gene: TRBV9
d_gene: TRBD2
CDR3nt: TGTGCCAGCAGCGTAGGGCCTAGCGGATACTACGAGCAGTACTTC
CDR3aa: CASSVGPSGYYEQYF

abundance: -
j_gene: TRBJ2-1
v_gene: TRBV5-4
d_gene: -
CDR3nt: TGTGCCAGCAGCTTGCCGGCTAACAATGAGCAGTTCTTC
CDR3aa: CASSLPANNEQFF

abundance: -
j_gene: TRBJ1-5
v_gene: TRBV28
d_gene: -
CDR3nt: TGTGCCAGCAGTTTAACGGGGGATGAACAGCCCCAGCATTTT
CDR3aa: CASSLTGDEQPQHF

abundance: -
j_gene: TRBJ2-7
v_gene: TRBV30
d_gene: TRBD2
CDR3nt: TGTGCGGGGGGACTAGCGGGAGTCCACGAGCAGTACTTC
CDR3aa: CAGGLAGVHEQYF

abundance: few
j_gene: TRBJ2-2
v_gene: TRBV5-1
d_gene: -
CDR3nt: TGCGCCAGCAGCCAGGGGGGGATGAACACCGGGGAGCTGTTTTTT
CDR3aa: CASSQGGMNTGELFF

abundance: -
j_gene: TRBJ2-5
v_gene: TRBV27
d_gene: TRBD1
CDR3nt: TGTGCCAGCAGTTCCTCCTCGGACAGGTGGGAGACCCAGTACTTC
CDR3aa: CASSSSSDRWETQYF

abundance: -
j_gene: TRBJ2-1
v_gene: TRBV4-1
d_gene: -
CDR3nt: TGCGCCAGCAGCCCCGGTGGGACGAACTACAATGAGCAGTTCTTC
CDR3aa: CASSPGGTNYNEQFF

abundance: -
j_gene: TRBJ2-7
v_gene: TRBV24-1
d_gene: TRBD1
CDR3nt: TGTGCCACCAGTGACCGGGACAGGGATCAGCAGTACTTC
CDR3aa: CATSDRDRDQQYF

abundance: -
j_gene: TRBJ2-5
v_gene: TRBV14
d_gene: TRBD1
CDR3nt: TGTGCCAGCAGCCAAGGAAGGGGGCAGGGGAAAGAGACCCAGTACTTC
CDR3aa: CASSQGRGQGKETQYF

abundance: once
j_gene: TRBJ1-1
v_gene: TRBV7-6
d_gene: TRBD1
CDR3nt: TGTGCCAGCAGCTTAGAAGGGGGCCCTTCCACTGAAGCTTTCTTT
CDR3aa: CASSLEGGPSTEAFF